This T cell receptor (beta chain) was sequenced for a study of T-cell memory formation after mild COVID-19. Study results and limitations: CD4/CD8 balance held among clones contracting day 15 to 85, and later expanders leaned CD4+.

TCRdb re-analysed the 5' RACE reads in MiXCR, keeping a single row per CDR3 protein. The sample yields around 500,000 distinct CDR3 sequences, about 20% seen once. The CDR3 totals 15 residues. Germline assignment: CDR1 KGHSH and CDR2 LQKENI. V dropped 0 bases and J dropped 3; count of bases not matched to a gene: 2. Worth noting for this clonotype: Its matching antigen is unknown.

Input material: PBMCs or a T cell subset sorted from them (not recorded which). The clonotype comes from an adult woman who had mild COVID-19 (a few samples of this study predate the infection). Cell type and time point are not known. The J gene is TRBJ2-7, the V gene TRBV18, with 10 bases fitting TRBD2. CDR3 protein: CASSPPSSGSYEQYF. The CDR3 region has the DNA TGTGCCAGCTCACCACCGTCTAGCGGGAGCTACGAGCAGTACTTC.